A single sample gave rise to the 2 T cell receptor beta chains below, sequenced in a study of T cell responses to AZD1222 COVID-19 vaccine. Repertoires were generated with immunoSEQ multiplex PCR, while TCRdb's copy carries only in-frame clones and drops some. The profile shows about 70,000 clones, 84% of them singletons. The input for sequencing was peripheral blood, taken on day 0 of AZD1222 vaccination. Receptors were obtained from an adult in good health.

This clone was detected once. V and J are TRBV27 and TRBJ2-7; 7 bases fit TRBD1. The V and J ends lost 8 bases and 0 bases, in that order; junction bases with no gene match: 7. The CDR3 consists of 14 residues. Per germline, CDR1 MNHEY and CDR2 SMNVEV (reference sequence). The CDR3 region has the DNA TGTGCCAGCCGGGGACAGATCCTCTCCTACGAGCAGTACTTC. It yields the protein CASRGQILSYEQYF.

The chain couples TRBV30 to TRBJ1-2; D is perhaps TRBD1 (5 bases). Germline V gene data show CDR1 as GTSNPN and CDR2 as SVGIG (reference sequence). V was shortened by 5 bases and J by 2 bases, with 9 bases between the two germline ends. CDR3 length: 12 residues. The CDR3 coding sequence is TGTGCCTGGTTCGGGGGAAACTATGGCTACACCTTC. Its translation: CAWFGGNYGYTF.